The 7 T cell receptor beta chains below come from one sample, sequenced in a study of T cells of healthy individuals. TCRdb itself ran the 5' RACE reads through MiXCR, one entry per CDR3 protein. Of about 82,000 distinct CDR3 sequences in the sample, roughly 5% were seen once. The receptors were sampled from a female donor in good health.

In nucleotides, the CDR3 is TGTGCCAGCAGTTGGCAGGGAGGCAATCAGCCCCAGCATTTT. This encodes CASSWQGGNQPQHF. The chain links TRBV12-3 or TRBV12-4 to TRBJ1-5; D is perhaps TRBD1 (5 bases). There are 14 residues in the CDR3. The V and J ends lost 4 bases and 2 bases respectively, with 9 bases between them.

In its sample, this clonotype is medium-sized. This rearrangement joins TRBV29-1 to TRBJ1-1, with 9 positions matching TRBD1. Germline-derived CDR1 and CDR2 are SQVTM and ANQGSEA. The CDR3 covers 12 residues. Trimming removed 7 bases from V and 8 bases from J; junction bases left unmatched: 8. CDR3 sequence: CSDRTGDGEAFF. For the CDR3, the DNA is TGCAGCGATCGGACAGGGGACGGAGAAGCTTTCTTT.

The CDR3 loop is CASIQEAGGGYGYTF. For the CDR3, the DNA is TGTGCCAGCATCCAAGAAGCAGGGGGCGGCTATGGCTACACCTTC. The chain is built from TRBV5-4 and TRBJ1-2; 8 nucleotides match TRBD1. The V and J ends lost 6 bases and 4 bases, in that order; junction bases with no gene match: 11. This CDR3 is built from 15 residues. The germline V gene encodes CDR1 SGHNT and CDR2 YYREEE (reference sequence).

Many counts were recorded for this clonotype. The chain carries TRBV5-1 and TRBJ1-1; 12 bases fit TRBD1. CDR1 is SGHRS and CDR2 is YFSETQ in the germline V gene. V dropped 0 bases and J dropped 4; count of bases not matched to a gene: 4. This CDR3 comprises 16 residues. The chain's CDR3 is CASSLGGTGGFTEAFF. The CDR3 nucleotides read TGCGCCAGCAGCTTGGGAGGGACAGGGGGCTTCACTGAAGCTTTCTTT.

This clonotype came up a few times. The chain uses TRBV5-1 and TRBJ1-1; TRBD1 might be the D (5 bases). The V and J ends lost 0 bases and 5 bases respectively, with 17 bases between them. Looked up from germline, CDR1 is SGHRS and CDR2 is YFSETQ. The CDR3 consists of 16 residues. The CDR3: CASSLVKGPLVTEAFF. The CDR3 DNA is TGCGCCAGCAGCTTGGTAAAGGGACCCCTGGTGACTGAAGCTTTCTTT.

This clonotype was seen repeatedly, ten times or more. V usage is TRBV4-1 and J usage is TRBJ2-7; TRBD2 might be the D (7 bases). The V and J ends lost 2 bases and 0 bases respectively, with 11 bases between them. The CDR3 consists of 15 residues. Germline-derived CDR1 and CDR2 are MGHRA and YSYEKL. The CDR3 DNA follows: TGCGCCAGCAGCCAACCGGGGGGCGGCTCCTACGAGCAGTACTTC. Protein product: CASSQPGGGSYEQYF.

This clonotype was seen a few times. This chain links TRBV5-4 with TRBJ2-2; D gene unclear. The CDR3 extends over 15 amino acids. The V end lost 0 bases, the J end lost 6 bases, and 12 bases lay between the germline ends. Germline V gene lookup returns CDR1 SGHNT and CDR2 YYREEE (reference sequence). The CDR3: CASSLEPKGAGELFF. In DNA form, the CDR3 reads TGTGCCAGCAGCTTGGAACCGAAAGGTGCCGGGGAGCTGTTTTTT. The full variable domain, rest sourced from reference TRBV5-4 and TRBJ2-2, is ETGVTQSPTHLIKTRGQQVTLRCSSQSGHNTVSWYQQALGQGPQFIFQYYREEENGRGNFPPRFSGLQFPNYSSELNVNALELDDSALYLCASSLEPKGAGELFFGEGSRLTVL.